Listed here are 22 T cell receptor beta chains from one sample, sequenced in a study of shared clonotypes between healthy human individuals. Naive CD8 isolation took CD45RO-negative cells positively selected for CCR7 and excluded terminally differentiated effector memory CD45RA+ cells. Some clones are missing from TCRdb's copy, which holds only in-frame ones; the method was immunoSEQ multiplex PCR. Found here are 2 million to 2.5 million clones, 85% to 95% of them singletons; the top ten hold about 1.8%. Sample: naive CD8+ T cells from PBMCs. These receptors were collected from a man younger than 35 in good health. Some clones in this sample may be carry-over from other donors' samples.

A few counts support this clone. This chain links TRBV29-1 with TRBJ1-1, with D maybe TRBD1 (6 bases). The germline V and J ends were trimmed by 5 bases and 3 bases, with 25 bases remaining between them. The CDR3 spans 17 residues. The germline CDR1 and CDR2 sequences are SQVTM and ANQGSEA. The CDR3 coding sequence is TGCAGCGTTTGGGGTGTTCGGGGAGGGGGAAAGGACACTGAAGCTTTCTTT. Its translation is CSVWGVRGGGKDTEAFF.

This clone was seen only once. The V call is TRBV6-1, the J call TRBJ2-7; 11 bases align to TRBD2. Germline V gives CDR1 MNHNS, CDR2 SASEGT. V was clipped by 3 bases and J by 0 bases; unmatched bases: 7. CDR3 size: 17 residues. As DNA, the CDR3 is TGTGCCAGCAGTGAGGGGCTAGCGGGGGGTAGCTCCTACGAGCAGTACTTC. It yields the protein CASSEGLAGGSSYEQYF.

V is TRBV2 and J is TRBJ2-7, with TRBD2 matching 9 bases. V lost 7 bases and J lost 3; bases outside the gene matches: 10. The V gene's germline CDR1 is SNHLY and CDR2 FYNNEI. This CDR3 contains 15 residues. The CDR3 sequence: CASTGLASGNYEQYF. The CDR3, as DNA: TGTGCCAGCACCGGTTTAGCTAGCGGGAACTACGAGCAGTACTTC.

The CDR3 DNA is TGCAGCGTTGTGGACAGGGTCTACGAGCAGTACTTC. This gives the protein CSVVDRVYEQYF. The rearrangement links TRBV29-1 to TRBJ2-7; TRBD1 aligns across 8 bases. The germline V gene has CDR1 SQVTM and CDR2 ANQGSEA. V lost 4 bases and J lost 3; bases outside the gene matches: 2. The CDR3 totals 12 residues.

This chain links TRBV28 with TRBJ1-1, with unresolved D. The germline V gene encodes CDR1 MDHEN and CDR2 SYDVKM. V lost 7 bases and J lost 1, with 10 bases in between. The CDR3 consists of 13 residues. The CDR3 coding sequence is TGTGCCAGCAACCCAGGTTGGAACACTGAAGCTTTCTTT. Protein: CASNPGWNTEAFF.

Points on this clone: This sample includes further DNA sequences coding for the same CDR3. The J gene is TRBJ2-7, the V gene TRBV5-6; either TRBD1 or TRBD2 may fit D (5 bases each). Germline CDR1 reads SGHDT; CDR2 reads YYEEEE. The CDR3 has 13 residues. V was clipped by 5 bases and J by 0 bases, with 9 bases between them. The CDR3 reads CASSWDGSYEQYF. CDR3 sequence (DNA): TGTGCCAGCAGTTGGGACGGCTCCTACGAGCAGTACTTC.

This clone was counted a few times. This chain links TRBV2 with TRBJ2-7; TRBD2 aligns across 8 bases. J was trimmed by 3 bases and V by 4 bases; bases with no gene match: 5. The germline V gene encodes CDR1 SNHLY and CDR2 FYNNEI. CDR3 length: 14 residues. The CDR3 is CASSVFAGGYEQYF. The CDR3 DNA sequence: TGTGCCAGCAGTGTATTTGCGGGGGGCTACGAGCAGTACTTC.

DNA for the CDR3: TGTGCCAGTAGTATTGAGGTCCAGGGATATGGGATCTATAGCAATCAGCCCCAGCATTTT. Encoded protein: CASSIEVQGYGIYSNQPQHF. The chain joins TRBV19 to TRBJ1-5, with D perhaps TRBD1 (5 bases). Trimming took off 3 bases at V and 0 bases at J, with 24 bases between the two ends. CDR3 length equals 20 residues. The V gene's germline CDR1 is LNHDA and CDR2 SQIVND (reference sequence).

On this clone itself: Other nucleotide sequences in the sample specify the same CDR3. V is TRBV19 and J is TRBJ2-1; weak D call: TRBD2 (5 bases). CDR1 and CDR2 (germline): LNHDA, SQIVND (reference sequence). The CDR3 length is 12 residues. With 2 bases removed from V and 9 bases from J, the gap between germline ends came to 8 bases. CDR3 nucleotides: TGTGCCAGTAGTATACTAGCAGGTGAGCAGTTCTTC. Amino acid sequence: CASSILAGEQFF.

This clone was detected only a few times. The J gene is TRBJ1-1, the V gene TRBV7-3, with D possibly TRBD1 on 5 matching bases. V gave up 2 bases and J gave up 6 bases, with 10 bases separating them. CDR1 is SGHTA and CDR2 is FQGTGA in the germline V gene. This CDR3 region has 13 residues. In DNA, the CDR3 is TGTGCCAGCAGCTTAGGGGCAGGGCCTGAAGCTTTCTTT. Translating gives CASSLGAGPEAFF.

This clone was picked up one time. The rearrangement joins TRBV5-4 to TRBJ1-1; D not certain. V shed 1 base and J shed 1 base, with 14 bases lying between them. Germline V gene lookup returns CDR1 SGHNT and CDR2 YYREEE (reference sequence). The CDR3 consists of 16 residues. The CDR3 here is CASSLKASSPNTEAFF. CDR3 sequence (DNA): TGTGCCAGCAGCTTGAAGGCCAGTTCACCGAACACTGAAGCTTTCTTT.

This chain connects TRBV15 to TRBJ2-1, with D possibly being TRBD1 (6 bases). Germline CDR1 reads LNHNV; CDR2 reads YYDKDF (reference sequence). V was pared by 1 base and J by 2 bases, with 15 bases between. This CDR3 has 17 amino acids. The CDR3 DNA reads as TGTGCCACCAGCAGAGGGACAGTTCGAAGCACCTACAATGAGCAGTTCTTC. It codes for CATSRGTVRSTYNEQFF.

CDR3 DNA: TGCGCCAGCAGCCAAGAGTCGGGGGAGCAGTACTTC. This translates into CASSQESGEQYF. The J gene is TRBJ2-7, the V gene TRBV4-1, with a weak D call TRBD2 (5 bases). CDR3 length: 12 residues. Germline V lookup: CDR1 MGHRA, CDR2 YSYEKL. Trimming shortened V by 0 bases and J by 7 bases, and 7 bases separated the two germline ends.

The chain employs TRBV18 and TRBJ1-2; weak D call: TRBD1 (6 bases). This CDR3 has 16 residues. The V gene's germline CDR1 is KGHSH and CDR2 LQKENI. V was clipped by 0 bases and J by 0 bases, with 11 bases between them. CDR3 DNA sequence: TGTGCCAGCTCACCACCGGGGGCAGGAGCTAACTATGGCTACACCTTC. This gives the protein CASSPPGAGANYGYTF.

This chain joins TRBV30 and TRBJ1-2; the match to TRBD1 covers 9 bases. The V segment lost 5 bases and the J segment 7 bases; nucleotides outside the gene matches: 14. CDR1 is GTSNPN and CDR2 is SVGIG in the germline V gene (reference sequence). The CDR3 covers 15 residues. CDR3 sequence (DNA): TGTGCCTGGGACGACGGGACAGGGCCTTTCGGTGGCTACACCTTC. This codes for CAWDDGTGPFGGYTF. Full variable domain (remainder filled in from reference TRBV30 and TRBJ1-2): SQTIHQWPATLVQPVGSPLSLECTVEGTSNPNLYWYRQAAGRGLQLLFYSVGIGQISSEVPQNLSASRPQDRQFILSSKKLLLSDSGFYLCAWDDGTGPFGGYTFGSGTRLTVV.

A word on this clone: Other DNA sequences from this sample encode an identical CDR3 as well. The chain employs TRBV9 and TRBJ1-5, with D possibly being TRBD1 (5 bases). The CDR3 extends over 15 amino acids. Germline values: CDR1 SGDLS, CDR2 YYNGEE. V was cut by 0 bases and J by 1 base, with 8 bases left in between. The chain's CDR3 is CASSVGQGSNQPQHF. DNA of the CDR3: TGTGCCAGCAGCGTAGGGCAGGGCAGCAATCAGCCCCAGCATTTT.

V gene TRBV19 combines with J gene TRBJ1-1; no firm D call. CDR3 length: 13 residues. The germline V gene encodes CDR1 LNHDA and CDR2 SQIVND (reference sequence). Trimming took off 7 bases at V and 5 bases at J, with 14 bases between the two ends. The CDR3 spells CASTRAKGTEAFF. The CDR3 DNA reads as TGTGCCAGTACCCGGGCCAAGGGAACTGAAGCTTTCTTT.

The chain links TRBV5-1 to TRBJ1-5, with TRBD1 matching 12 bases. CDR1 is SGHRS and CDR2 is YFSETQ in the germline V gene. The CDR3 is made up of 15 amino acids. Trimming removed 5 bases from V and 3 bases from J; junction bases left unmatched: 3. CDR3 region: CASRPGQGANQPQHF. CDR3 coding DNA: TGCGCCAGCAGGCCGGGACAGGGGGCCAATCAGCCCCAGCATTTT. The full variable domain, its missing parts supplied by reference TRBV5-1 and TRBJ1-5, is KAGVTQTPRYLIKTRGQQVTLSCSPISGHRSVSWYQQTPGQGLQFLFEYFSETQRNKGNFPGRFSGRQFSNSRSEMNVSTLELGDSALYLCASRPGQGANQPQHFGDGTRLSIL.

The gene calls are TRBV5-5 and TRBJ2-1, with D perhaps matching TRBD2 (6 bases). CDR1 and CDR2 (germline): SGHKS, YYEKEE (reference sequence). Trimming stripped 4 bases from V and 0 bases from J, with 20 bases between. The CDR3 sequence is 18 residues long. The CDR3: CASSGTWTGLSSYNEQFF. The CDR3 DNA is TGTGCCAGCAGCGGCACGTGGACGGGACTCAGCTCCTACAATGAGCAGTTCTTC.

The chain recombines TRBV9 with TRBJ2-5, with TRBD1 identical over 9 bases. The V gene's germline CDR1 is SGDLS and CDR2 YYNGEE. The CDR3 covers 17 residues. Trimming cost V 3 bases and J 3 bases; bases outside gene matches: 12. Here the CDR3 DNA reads TGTGCCAGCAGCGCACGGGGAACCCGGGACAGGGAAGAGACCCAGTACTTC. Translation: CASSARGTRDREETQYF.

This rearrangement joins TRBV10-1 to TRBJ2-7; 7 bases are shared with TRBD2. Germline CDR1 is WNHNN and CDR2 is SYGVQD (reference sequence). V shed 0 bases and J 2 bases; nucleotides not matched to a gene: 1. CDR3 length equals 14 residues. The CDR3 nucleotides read TGCGCCAGCAGTGAGTCGCTAGCGGCCTACGAGCAGTACTTC. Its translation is CASSESLAAYEQYF.

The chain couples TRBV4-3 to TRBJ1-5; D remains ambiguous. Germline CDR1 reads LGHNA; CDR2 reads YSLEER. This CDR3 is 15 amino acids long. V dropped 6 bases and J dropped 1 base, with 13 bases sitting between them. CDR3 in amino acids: CASSVIWASNQPQHF. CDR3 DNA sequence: TGCGCCAGCAGTGTTATCTGGGCGAGCAATCAGCCCCAGCATTTT.